A selection of T cell receptor beta chains follows, all from one sample in a study of cytomegalovirus exposure and HLA in healthy donors. The assay was immunoSEQ multiplex PCR, and TCRdb's table has in-frame clones only and misses some. Of about 160,000 clones in the sample, around four fifths are singletons; the top ten hold 1.4%. Sequences were obtained from PBMCs. The receptor set was obtained from a male donor in good health and CMV-seronegative. CDR3s include the opening cysteine and the closing phenylalanine or tryptophan. A D gene is named only where the DNA matches it firmly. Clone size appears in some rows only: once, few, many, or a class for an expanded clone.

J: TRBJ1-2; V: TRBV5-5; D: TRBD1; size: few; DNA: TGTGCCAGCAGCCAAAAGACAGGGGTGGATAACTATGGCTACACCTTC; CDR3: CASSQKTGVDNYGYTF
J: TRBJ2-3; V: TRBV5-8; D: TRBD2; size: -; DNA: TGTGCCAGCAGCTTGTCGGCTAGCGGGAGACCTTCGGGAGATACGCAGTATTTT; CDR3: CASSLSASGRPSGDTQYF
J: TRBJ1-4; V: TRBV4-1; D: TRBD1; size: -; DNA: TGCGCCAGCAGCACCGGGACAGGGAATGAAAAACTGTTTTTT; CDR3: CASSTGTGNEKLFF
J: TRBJ1-1; V: TRBV11-2; D: -; size: few; DNA: TGTGCCAGCAGCTTAGTTCCAGGGAGGGACACTGAAGCTTTCTTT; CDR3: CASSLVPGRDTEAFF
J: TRBJ2-7; V: TRBV7-8; D: -; size: few; DNA: TGTGCCAGCAGCCCCGGACAGAGCCTGTACGAGCAGTACTTC; CDR3: CASSPGQSLYEQYF
J: TRBJ2-7; V: TRBV2; D: -; size: -; DNA: TGTGCCAGCAGTAAGACATCCTACGAGCAGTACTTC; CDR3: CASSKTSYEQYF
J: TRBJ2-5; V: TRBV5-6; D: TRBD2; size: -; DNA: TGTGCCAGCAGCTTGGCCAACCGCGGGGGGACGGAGACCCAGTACTTC; CDR3: CASSLANRGGTETQYF
J: TRBJ2-1; V: TRBV7-3; D: -; size: -; DNA: TGTGCCAGCAGCCCGTCGGGTGCGTCCTACAATGAGCAGTTCTTC; CDR3: CASSPSGASYNEQFF
J: TRBJ2-5; V: TRBV5-1; D: TRBD1; size: once; DNA: TGCGCCAGCAGACCGACAGGGGCCCTAGCGACCCAAGAGACCCAGTACTTC; CDR3: CASRPTGALATQETQYF
J: TRBJ2-3; V: TRBV21-1; D: -; size: -; DNA: TGTGCCAGCAGCAAAGTGAGCCCAGATACGCAGTATTTT; CDR3: CASSKVSPDTQYF
J: TRBJ2-7; V: TRBV23-1; D: -; size: -; DNA: TGCGCCAGCAGTCAATCATCCAGAAGCTCCTACGAGCAGTACTTC; CDR3: CASSQSSRSSYEQYF
J: TRBJ2-3; V: TRBV18; D: -; size: -; DNA: TGTGCCAGCTCACGCGAGGCAGGGAGGGATACGCAGTATTTT; CDR3: CASSREAGRDTQYF
J: TRBJ1-2; V: TRBV7-2; D: -; size: -; DNA: TGTGCCAGCAGCCTCACTAGTGCTAACTATGGCTACACCTTC; CDR3: CASSLTSANYGYTF
J: TRBJ2-7; V: TRBV14; D: TRBD2; size: -; DNA: TGTGCCAGCAGCCAAGACCCCCGGGAGGGCTCCTACGAGCAGTACTTC; CDR3: CASSQDPREGSYEQYF
J: TRBJ2-1; V: TRBV18; D: TRBD2; size: -; DNA: TGTGCCAGCTCACCACCAGCGGGAGTGGGCTACAATGAGCAGTTCTTC; CDR3: CASSPPAGVGYNEQFF
J: TRBJ2-7; V: TRBV9; D: TRBD1; size: -; DNA: TGTGCCAGCAGCGTTAGGACAGGGGCCGAGCAGTACTTC; CDR3: CASSVRTGAEQYF
J: TRBJ2-1; V: TRBV4-2; D: -; size: once; DNA: TGTGCCAGCAGCCAAGACGAAGCACGGGGGTTAGGCTCCCTGGGTGAGCAGTTCTTC; CDR3: CASSQDEARGLGSLGEQFF
J: TRBJ2-2; V: TRBV27; D: -; size: -; DNA: TGTGCCAGCAGTTCTTTGGCCCCGGACACAACCGGGGAGCTGTTTTTT; CDR3: CASSSLAPDTTGELFF
J: TRBJ2-7; V: TRBV9; D: TRBD2; size: -; DNA: TGTGCCAGCAGCGTAGCTAGCGGGACTTCCTACGAGCAGTACTTC; CDR3: CASSVASGTSYEQYF
J: TRBJ2-1; V: TRBV19; D: TRBD2; size: -; DNA: TGTGCCAGTAGTATCCCCTTAGCGGGGGGGCTTCCCTACAATGAGCAGTTCTTC; CDR3: CASSIPLAGGLPYNEQFF
J: TRBJ1-1; V: TRBV18; D: TRBD1; size: -; DNA: TGTGCCAGCTCATCTGCGGGACAGGGAGGAACTGAAGCTTTCTTT; CDR3: CASSSAGQGGTEAFF
J: TRBJ2-2; V: TRBV19; D: TRBD1; size: -; DNA: TGTGCCAGTAGGATCAGAACACAGGGGGCTTTGGTTCCCGGGGAGCTGTTTTTT; CDR3: CASRIRTQGALVPGELFF
J: TRBJ2-1; V: TRBV29-1; D: TRBD2; size: -; DNA: TGCAGCGTTTCAAGGACTAGCGGGAGAAATGAGCAGTTCTTC; CDR3: CSVSRTSGRNEQFF
J: TRBJ2-1; V: TRBV27; D: -; size: -; DNA: TGTGCCAGCAGTATGACGGGACATCTCTACAATGAGCAGTTCTTC; CDR3: CASSMTGHLYNEQFF
J: TRBJ2-4; V: TRBV15; D: TRBD1; size: -; DNA: TGTGCCACCAGCAGAGATCTGGGGGGACAGGGGAAAAACATTCAGTACTTC; CDR3: CATSRDLGGQGKNIQYF
J: TRBJ1-5; V: TRBV7-2; D: TRBD1; size: -; DNA: TGTGCCAGCAGCTTAGCGGGCCCAGGGGGTAATCAGCCCCAGCATTTT; CDR3: CASSLAGPGGNQPQHF
J: TRBJ2-1; V: TRBV18; D: TRBD2; size: -; DNA: TGTGCCAGCTCACCGTGGACTAGCGGGACCTACAATGAGCAGTTCTTC; CDR3: CASSPWTSGTYNEQFF